A single sample gave rise to the 4 T cell receptor beta chains below, sequenced in a study of T-cell reconstitution after alpha-beta-depleted transplantation in children. The TCRbeta library incorporated unique molecular identifiers. TCRdb reanalysed the PCR reads using MiXCR and keeps one entry per CDR3 protein. The table includes around 500,000 distinct CDR3 sequences, under 30% detected once. The sequencing used PBMCs, mostly from graft donor cells, collected 360 days after TCRalphabeta/CD19-depleted stem cell transplant. These receptors were taken from a boy under two years old who had a stem cell transplant for acute myeloid leukemia, so the T cells may come from the graft donor.

The chain recombines TRBV5-5 with TRBJ2-3; the match to TRBD1 covers 9 bases. From germline, CDR1 is SGHKS and CDR2 YYEKEE (reference sequence). The V segment lost 1 base and the J segment 2 bases; nucleotides outside the gene matches: 8. The CDR3 has 17 amino acids. CDR3 sequence: CASSLWDRALPTDTQYF. CDR3 nucleotide sequence: TGTGCCAGCAGCTTGTGGGACAGGGCCCTTCCCACAGATACGCAGTATTTT. The full variable domain, in which reference TRBV5-5 and TRBJ2-3 provide the parts outside the CDR3, is DAGVTQSPTHLIKTRGQQVTLRCSPISGHKSVSWYQQVLGQGPQFIFQYYEKEERGRGNFPDRFSARQFPNYSSELNVNALLLGDSALYLCASSLWDRALPTDTQYFGPGTRLTVL.

The V call is TRBV24-1, the J call TRBJ2-7; 7 bases align to TRBD1. The length of the CDR3 is 17 residues. V lost 5 bases and J lost 0; bases outside the gene matches: 12. Germline loops: CDR1 KGHDR, CDR2 SFDVKD. The DNA of the CDR3 is TGTGCCACCAGTGTACGCCCCGGGACAGCCAGCTCCTACGAGCAGTACGTC. It codes for CATSVRPGTASSYEQYV.

This clonotype was picked up many times. The rearrangement links TRBV5-1 to TRBJ2-2; TRBD1 aligns across 8 bases. CDR3 length: 15 amino acids. After removal of 2 bases from V and 5 bases from J, the junction contained 5 bases not matched to a gene. Germline-derived CDR1 and CDR2 are SGHRS and YFSETQ. This CDR3 reads CASSFDRGMTGELFF. The CDR3 coding sequence is TGCGCCAGCAGCTTCGACAGGGGTATGACCGGGGAGCTGTTTTTT.

This rearrangement joins TRBV5-6 to TRBJ1-2; TRBD1 matches 7 bases. This CDR3 comprises 17 residues. CDR1 is SGHDT, CDR2 YYEEEE, per germline. V was pared by 4 bases and J by 8 bases, with 20 bases of the junction left unmatched. The chain's CDR3 is CASSVLSGTASQRGYTF. The CDR3 coding sequence is TGTGCCAGCAGCGTCTTATCCGGGACAGCTTCCCAACGGGGCTACACCTTC.